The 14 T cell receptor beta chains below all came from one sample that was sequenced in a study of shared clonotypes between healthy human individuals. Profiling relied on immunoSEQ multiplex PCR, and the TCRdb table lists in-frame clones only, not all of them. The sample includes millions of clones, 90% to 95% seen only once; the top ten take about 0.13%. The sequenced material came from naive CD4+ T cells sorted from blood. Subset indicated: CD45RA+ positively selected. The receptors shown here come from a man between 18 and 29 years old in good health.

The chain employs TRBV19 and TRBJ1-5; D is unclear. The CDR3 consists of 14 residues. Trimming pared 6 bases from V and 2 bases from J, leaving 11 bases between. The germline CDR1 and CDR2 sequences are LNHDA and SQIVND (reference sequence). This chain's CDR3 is CASRPGPGNQPQHF. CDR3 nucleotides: TGTGCCAGTAGACCCGGCCCAGGCAATCAGCCCCAGCATTTT.

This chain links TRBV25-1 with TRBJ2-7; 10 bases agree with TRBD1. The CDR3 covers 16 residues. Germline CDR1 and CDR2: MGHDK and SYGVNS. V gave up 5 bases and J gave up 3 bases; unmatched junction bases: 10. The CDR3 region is CASSRGVGTGDYEQYF. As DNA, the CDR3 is TGTGCCAGCAGTCGGGGGGTTGGGACAGGGGACTACGAGCAGTACTTC.

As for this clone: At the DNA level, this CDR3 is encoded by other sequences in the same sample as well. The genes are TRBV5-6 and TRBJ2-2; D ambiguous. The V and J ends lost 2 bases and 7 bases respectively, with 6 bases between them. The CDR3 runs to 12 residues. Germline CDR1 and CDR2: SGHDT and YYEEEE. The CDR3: CASSLSVGELFF. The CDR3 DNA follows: TGTGCCAGCAGCTTAAGTGTCGGGGAGCTGTTTTTT.

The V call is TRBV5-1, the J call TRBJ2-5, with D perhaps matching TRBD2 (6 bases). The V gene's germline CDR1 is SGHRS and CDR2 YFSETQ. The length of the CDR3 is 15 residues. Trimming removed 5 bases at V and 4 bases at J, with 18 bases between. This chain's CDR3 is CASREGRVWGETQYF. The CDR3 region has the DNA TGCGCCAGCAGGGAGGGACGAGTATGGGGAGAGACCCAGTACTTC. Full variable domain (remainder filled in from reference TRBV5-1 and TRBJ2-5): KAGVTQTPRYLIKTRGQQVTLSCSPISGHRSVSWYQQTPGQGLQFLFEYFSETQRNKGNFPGRFSGRQFSNSRSEMNVSTLELGDSALYLCASREGRVWGETQYFGPGTRLLVL.

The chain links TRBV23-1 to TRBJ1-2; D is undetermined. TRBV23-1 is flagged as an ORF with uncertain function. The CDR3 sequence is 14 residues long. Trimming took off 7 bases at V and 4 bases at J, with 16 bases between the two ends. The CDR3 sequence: CASKTGPYPYGYTF. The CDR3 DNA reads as TGCGCCAGCAAGACCGGGCCGTACCCCTATGGCTACACCTTC.

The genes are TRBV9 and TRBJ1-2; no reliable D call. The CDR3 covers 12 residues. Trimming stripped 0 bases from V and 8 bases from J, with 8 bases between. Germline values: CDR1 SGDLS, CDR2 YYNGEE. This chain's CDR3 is CASSVGVRGYTF. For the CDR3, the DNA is TGTGCCAGCAGCGTAGGGGTCCGGGGCTACACCTTC.

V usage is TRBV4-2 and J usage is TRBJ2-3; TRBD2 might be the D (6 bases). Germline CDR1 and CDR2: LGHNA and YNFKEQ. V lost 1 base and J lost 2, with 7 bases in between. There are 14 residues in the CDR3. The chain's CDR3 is CASSQGTTTDTQYF. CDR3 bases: TGTGCCAGCAGCCAAGGGACTACCACAGATACGCAGTATTTT.

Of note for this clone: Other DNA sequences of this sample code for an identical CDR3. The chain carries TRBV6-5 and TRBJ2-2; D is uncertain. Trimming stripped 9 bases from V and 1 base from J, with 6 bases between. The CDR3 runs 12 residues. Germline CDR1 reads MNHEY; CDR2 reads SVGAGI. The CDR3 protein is CASRQNTGELFF. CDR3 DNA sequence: TGTGCCAGTCGACAGAACACCGGGGAGCTGTTTTTT.

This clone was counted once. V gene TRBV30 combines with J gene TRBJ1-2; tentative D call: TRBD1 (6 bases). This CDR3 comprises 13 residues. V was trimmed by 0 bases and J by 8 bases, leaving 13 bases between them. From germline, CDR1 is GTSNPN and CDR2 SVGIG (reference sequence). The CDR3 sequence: CAWSVRRGLGYTF. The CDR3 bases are TGTGCCTGGAGTGTACGTCGGGGGCTGGGCTACACCTTC. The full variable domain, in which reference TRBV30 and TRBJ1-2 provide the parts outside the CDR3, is SQTIHQWPATLVQPVGSPLSLECTVEGTSNPNLYWYRQAAGRGLQLLFYSVGIGQISSEVPQNLSASRPQDRQFILSSKKLLLSDSGFYLCAWSVRRGLGYTFGSGTRLTVV.

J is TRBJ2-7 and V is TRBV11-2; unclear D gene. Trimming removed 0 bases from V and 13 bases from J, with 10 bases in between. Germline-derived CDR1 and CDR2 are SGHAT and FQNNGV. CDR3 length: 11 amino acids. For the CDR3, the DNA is TGTGCCAGCAGCTTAGATCTGGAAGCTTACTTC. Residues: CASSLDLEAYF.

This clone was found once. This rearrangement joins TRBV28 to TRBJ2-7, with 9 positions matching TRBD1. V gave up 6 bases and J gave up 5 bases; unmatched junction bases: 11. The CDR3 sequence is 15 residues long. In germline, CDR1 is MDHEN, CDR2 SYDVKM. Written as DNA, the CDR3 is TGTGCCAGCAGACCACGGGACAGGGAGTCTCACGAGCAGTACTTC. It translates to CASRPRDRESHEQYF.

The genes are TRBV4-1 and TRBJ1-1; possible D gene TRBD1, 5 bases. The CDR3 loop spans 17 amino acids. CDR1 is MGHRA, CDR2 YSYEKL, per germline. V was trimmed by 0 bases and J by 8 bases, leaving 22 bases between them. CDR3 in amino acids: CASSQDLSGTRGAEAFF. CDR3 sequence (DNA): TGCGCCAGCAGCCAAGATTTGTCTGGTACTAGGGGCGCCGAAGCTTTCTTT.

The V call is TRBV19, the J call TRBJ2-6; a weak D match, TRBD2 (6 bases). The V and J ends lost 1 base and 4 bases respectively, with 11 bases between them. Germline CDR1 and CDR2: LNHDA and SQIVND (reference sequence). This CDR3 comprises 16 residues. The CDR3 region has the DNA TGTGCCAGTAGTATAGCCCGGGGGTCAGGGGCCAACGTCCTGACTTTC. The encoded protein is CASSIARGSGANVLTF. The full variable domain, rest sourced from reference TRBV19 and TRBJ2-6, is DGGITQSPKYLFRKEGQNVTLSCEQNLNHDAMYWYRQDPGQGLRLIYYSQIVNDFQKGDIAEGYSVSREKKESFPLTVTSAQKNPTAFYLCASSIARGSGANVLTFGAGSRLTVL.

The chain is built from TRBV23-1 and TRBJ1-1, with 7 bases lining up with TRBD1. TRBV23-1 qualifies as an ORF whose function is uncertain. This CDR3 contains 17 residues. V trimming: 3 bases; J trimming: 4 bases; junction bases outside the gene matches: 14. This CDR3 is CASSHLWQGVCFTEAFF. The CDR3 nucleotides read TGCGCCAGCAGTCATCTGTGGCAGGGGGTTTGTTTCACTGAAGCTTTCTTT.